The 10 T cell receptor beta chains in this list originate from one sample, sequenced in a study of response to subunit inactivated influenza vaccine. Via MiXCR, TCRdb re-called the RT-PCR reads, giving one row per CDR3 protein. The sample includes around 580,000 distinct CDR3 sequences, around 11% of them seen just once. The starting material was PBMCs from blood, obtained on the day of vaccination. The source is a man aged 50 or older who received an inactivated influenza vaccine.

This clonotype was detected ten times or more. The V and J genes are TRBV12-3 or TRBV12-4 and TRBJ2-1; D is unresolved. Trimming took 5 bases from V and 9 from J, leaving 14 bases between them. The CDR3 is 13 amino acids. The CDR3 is CASSHDGLGEQFF. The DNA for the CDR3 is TGTGCCAGCAGTCACGACGGGCTTGGTGAGCAGTTCTTC.

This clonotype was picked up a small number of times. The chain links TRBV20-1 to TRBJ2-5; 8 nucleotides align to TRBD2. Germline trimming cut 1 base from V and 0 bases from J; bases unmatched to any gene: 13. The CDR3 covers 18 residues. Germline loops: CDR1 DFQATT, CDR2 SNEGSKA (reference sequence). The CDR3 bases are TGCAGTGCTAGAGGCGGAGGGAGCGGGGGCTTGTACCAAGAGACCCAGTACTTC. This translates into CSARGGGSGGLYQETQYF.

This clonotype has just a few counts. The chain's CDR3 is CASSPGVLTEAFF. Here the CDR3 DNA reads TGTGCCAGCTCACCCGGGGTTCTCACTGAAGCTTTCTTT. This chain links TRBV18 with TRBJ1-1; D gene unclear. V was shortened by 3 bases and J by 4 bases, with 9 bases between the two germline ends. CDR3 length: 13 residues. The germline V gene encodes CDR1 KGHSH and CDR2 LQKENI.

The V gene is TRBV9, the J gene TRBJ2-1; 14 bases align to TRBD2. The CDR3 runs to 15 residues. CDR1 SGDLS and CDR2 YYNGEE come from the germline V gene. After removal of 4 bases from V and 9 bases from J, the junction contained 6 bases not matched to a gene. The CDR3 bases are TGTGCCAGCAGCCCCGGGACTAGCGGGGGTGGTGAGCAGTTCTTC. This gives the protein CASSPGTSGGGEQFF. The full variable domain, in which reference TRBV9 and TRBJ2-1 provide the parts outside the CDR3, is DSGVTQTPKHLITATGQRVTLRCSPRSGDLSVYWYQQSLDQGLQFLIQYYNGEERAKGNILERFSAQQFPDLHSELNLSSLELGDSALYFCASSPGTSGGGEQFFGPGTRLTVL.

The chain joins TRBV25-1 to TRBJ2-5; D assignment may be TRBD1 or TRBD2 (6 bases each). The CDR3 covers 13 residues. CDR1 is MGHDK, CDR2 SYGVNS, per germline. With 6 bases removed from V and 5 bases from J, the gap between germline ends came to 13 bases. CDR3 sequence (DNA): TGTGCCAGCAGCTACAGGGACTGGGAGACCCAGTACTTC. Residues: CASSYRDWETQYF.

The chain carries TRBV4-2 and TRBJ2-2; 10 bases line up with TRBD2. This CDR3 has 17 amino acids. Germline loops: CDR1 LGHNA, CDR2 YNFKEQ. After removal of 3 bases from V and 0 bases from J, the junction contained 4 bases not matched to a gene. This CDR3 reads CASSHSLAGANTGELFF. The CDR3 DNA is TGTGCCAGCAGCCATAGTCTAGCGGGAGCGAACACCGGGGAGCTGTTTTTT.

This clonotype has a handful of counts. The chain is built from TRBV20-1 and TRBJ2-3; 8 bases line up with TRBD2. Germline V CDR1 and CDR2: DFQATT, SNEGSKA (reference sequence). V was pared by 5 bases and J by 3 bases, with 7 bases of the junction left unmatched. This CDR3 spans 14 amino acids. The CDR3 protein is CSAPGGERTDTQYF. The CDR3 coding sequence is TGCAGTGCTCCCGGGGGGGAGAGGACAGATACGCAGTATTTT.

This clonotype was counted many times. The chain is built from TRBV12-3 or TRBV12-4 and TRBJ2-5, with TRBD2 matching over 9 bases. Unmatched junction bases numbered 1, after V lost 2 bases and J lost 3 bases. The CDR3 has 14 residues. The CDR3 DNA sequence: TGTGCCAGCAGTTTATCTAGCGGGAAAGAGACCCAGTACTTC. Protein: CASSLSSGKETQYF.

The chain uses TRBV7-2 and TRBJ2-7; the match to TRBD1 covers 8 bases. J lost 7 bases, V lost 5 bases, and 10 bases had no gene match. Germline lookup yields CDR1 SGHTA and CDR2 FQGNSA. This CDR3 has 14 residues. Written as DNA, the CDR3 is TGTGCCAGCAGCCCACGGACAGGGCCCCAGGAGCAGTACTTC. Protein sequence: CASSPRTGPQEQYF. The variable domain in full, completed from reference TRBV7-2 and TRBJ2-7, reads GAGVSQSPSNKVTEKGKDVELRCDPISGHTALYWYRQSLGQGLEFLIYFQGNSAPDKSGLPSDRFSAERTGGSVSTLTIQRTQQEDSAVYLCASSPRTGPQEQYFGPGTRLTVT.

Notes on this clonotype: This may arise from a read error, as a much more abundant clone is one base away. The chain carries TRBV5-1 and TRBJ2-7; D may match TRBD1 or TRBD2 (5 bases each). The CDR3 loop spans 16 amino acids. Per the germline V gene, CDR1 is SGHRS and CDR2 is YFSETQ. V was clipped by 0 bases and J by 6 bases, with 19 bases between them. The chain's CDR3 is CASSLVGQKGTAEQYF. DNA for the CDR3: TGCGCCAGCAGCTTGGTGGGTCAGAAGGGGACGGCCGAGCAGTACTTC. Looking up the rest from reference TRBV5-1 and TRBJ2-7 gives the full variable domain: KAGVTQTPRYLIKTRGQQVTLSCSPISGHRSVSWYQQTPGQGLQFLFEYFSETQRNKGNFPGRFSGRQFSNSRSEMNVSTLELGDSALYLCASSLVGQKGTAEQYFGPGTRLTVT.